What follows are 11 T cell receptor beta chains derived from one specimen sequenced in a study of blood T cell repertoires in COVID-19. Repertoires were generated with immunoSEQ multiplex PCR, while TCRdb's copy carries only in-frame clones and drops some. This table has some 240,000 clones, about 78% appearing once. Sequenced sample: peripheral blood. All receptors derive from a woman in her 70s with acute or convalescent COVID-19.

The chain links TRBV4-1 to TRBJ2-1; D gene unclear. The V gene lost 0 bases and the J gene lost 9 bases, with 9 bases spanning the gap. Germline lookup yields CDR1 MGHRA and CDR2 YSYEKL. This CDR3 has 13 amino acids. CDR3 sequence (DNA): TGCGCCAGCAGCCAAGATCAGTATGGTGAGCAGTTCTTC. Its translation is CASSQDQYGEQFF.

The V and J genes are TRBV18 and TRBJ2-5; TRBD2 agrees at 12 bases. This CDR3 contains 15 residues. Germline CDR1 reads KGHSH; CDR2 reads LQKENI. Unmatched junction bases numbered 4, after V lost 6 bases and J lost 2 bases. CDR3 DNA sequence: TGTGCCAGCTCCCTGACTAGCGGGGGACAAGAGACCCAGTACTTC. This sequence encodes CASSLTSGGQETQYF.

This chain uses TRBV5-5 with TRBJ1-2; 9 positions match TRBD1. V trimming: 0 bases; J trimming: 0 bases; junction bases outside the gene matches: 9. The CDR3 totals 18 residues. The germline V gene encodes CDR1 SGHKS and CDR2 YYEKEE (reference sequence). CDR3 loop: CASSLADRGTRSNYGYTF. The CDR3 DNA is TGTGCCAGCAGCTTGGCGGACAGGGGAACTAGGTCTAACTATGGCTACACCTTC.

Remarks on this clone: One end of the junction varies from germline; a read error may be responsible. The rearrangement links TRBV7-3 to TRBJ2-6; 10 bases are shared with TRBD1. This CDR3 comprises 14 residues. CDR1 is SGHTA and CDR2 is FQGTGA in the germline V gene. The CDR3 reads CASSFGTGDNVLTF. The CDR3 coding sequence is TGTGCCAGCAGCTTTGGGACAGGGGACAACGTCCTGACTTTC.

This chain joins TRBV11-2 and TRBJ2-4; 10 nucleotides agree with TRBD1. Germline V gene data show CDR1 as SGHAT and CDR2 as FQNNGV. V shed 5 bases, J shed 0 bases, and the junction held 7 bases outside the gene matches. There are 17 residues in the CDR3. The CDR3 bases are TGTGCCAGCAGCCGGATTGACAGGGGGCTAGCCAAAAACATTCAGTACTTC. Translated, it gives CASSRIDRGLAKNIQYF.

The V gene is TRBV5-8, the J gene TRBJ2-7; 11 bases match TRBD1. The CDR3 has 16 amino acids. V lost 0 bases, J lost 0 bases, and 2 bases stayed unmatched. Germline-derived CDR1 and CDR2 are SGHTS and YDEGEE. In DNA form, the CDR3 reads TGTGCCAGCAGCTTGGGTGGGACAGGGGGCTCCTACGAGCAGTACTTC. Translating it yields CASSLGGTGGSYEQYF.

The table lists this clone with a few counts. The CDR3 DNA follows: TGTGCCAGCTCACCAAAGTCGGACAGCCGGAGTCAGCCCCAGCATTTT. This sequence encodes CASSPKSDSRSQPQHF. The chain has TRBV18 and TRBJ1-5; possibly TRBD1 for D (6 bases). The CDR3 is 16 residues long. Trimming cost V 2 bases and J 6 bases, with 17 bases left between them. CDR1 KGHSH and CDR2 LQKENI come from the germline V gene.

The genes are TRBV7-2 and TRBJ2-7; 7 bases match TRBD1. This CDR3 is built from 14 residues. Germline V CDR1 and CDR2: SGHTA, FQGNSA. J was trimmed by 0 bases and V by 5 bases; bases with no gene match: 4. CDR3 sequence reads: CASSATGSSYEQYF. The CDR3 DNA follows: TGTGCCAGCAGCGCGACAGGGAGCTCCTACGAGCAGTACTTC.

The chain links TRBV27 to TRBJ2-1; 8 positions agree with TRBD2. CDR3 size: 15 residues. Germline CDR1 and CDR2: MNHEY and SMNVEV (reference sequence). Unmatched junction bases numbered 13, after V lost 3 bases and J lost 12 bases. CDR3 amino acids: CASSLASGQHGRQFF. The CDR3 DNA reads TGTGCCAGCAGTTTGGCTAGCGGGCAACATGGGAGGCAGTTCTTC.

This sequence joins TRBV7-3 and TRBJ2-1; 7 nucleotides align to TRBD2. CDR3 length equals 15 residues. V shed 5 bases and J 4 bases; nucleotides not matched to a gene: 8. Germline V gives CDR1 SGHTA, CDR2 FQGTGA. The CDR3 region is CASSPGGAGYNEQFF. Written as DNA, the CDR3 is TGTGCCAGCAGCCCGGGCGGAGCGGGGTACAATGAGCAGTTCTTC.

The chain combines TRBV11-2 with TRBJ2-2; a weak D match, TRBD2 (7 bases). The CDR3 totals 15 residues. Germline lookup yields CDR1 SGHAT and CDR2 FQNNGV. The V gene lost 1 base and the J gene lost 4 bases, with 10 bases spanning the gap. CDR3: CASSLAGGSTGELFF. DNA for the CDR3: TGTGCCAGCAGCTTAGCGGGGGGCTCCACCGGGGAGCTGTTTTTT.